This is a list of T cell receptor beta chains from one sample in a study of shared T cell receptors in the human thymus. TCRdb keeps only in-frame clones here, not all; method: immunoSEQ multiplex PCR. The table lists some 720,000 clones, 88% of them singletons. The same data also went into a second study, on human thymus T cells.

The source material was thymocytes. These receptors were taken from a boy under two years old with a congenital heart defect. Each CDR3 is given with its conserved first and last residue. The D gene is left open where the match is weak. The size of a clone is reported for some rows only, either as once, few or many, or as a class for expanded clones.

D gene: NA
V gene: TRBV9
clone size: few
J gene: TRBJ2-5
CDR3 protein: CASSVGWQGGQETQYF
CDR3 DNA: TGTGCCAGCAGCGTAGGTTGGCAGGGGGGACAAGAGACCCAGTACTTC

D gene: TRBD1
V gene: TRBV5-1
clone size: NA
J gene: TRBJ1-2
CDR3 protein: CASSFGGQNYGYTF
CDR3 DNA: TGCGCCAGCAGCTTTGGGGGACAGAACTATGGCTACACCTTC

D gene: NA
V gene: TRBV4-1
clone size: NA
J gene: TRBJ1-3
CDR3 protein: CASSLIVGNTIYF
CDR3 DNA: TGCGCCAGCAGCCTCATTGTTGGAAACACCATATATTTT

D gene: TRBD2
V gene: TRBV7-6
clone size: NA
J gene: TRBJ2-2
CDR3 protein: CASSLGRLAGPGTGELFF
CDR3 DNA: TGTGCCAGCAGCTTAGGTAGACTAGCGGGCCCGGGGACCGGGGAGCTGTTTTTT

D gene: NA
V gene: TRBV4-2
clone size: NA
J gene: TRBJ2-1
CDR3 protein: CASSQAATLAGEIYNEQFF
CDR3 DNA: TGTGCCAGCAGCCAAGCCGCTACCCTGGCTGGGGAGATTTACAATGAGCAGTTCTTC

D gene: NA
V gene: TRBV11-2
clone size: NA
J gene: TRBJ2-7
CDR3 protein: CASSPHRRALGSRPYEQYF
CDR3 DNA: TGTGCCAGCAGCCCCCACCGTAGGGCCCTAGGGAGCCGACCCTACGAGCAGTACTTC

D gene: NA
V gene: TRBV6-5
clone size: NA
J gene: TRBJ2-5
CDR3 protein: CASRSQGPPWETQYF
CDR3 DNA: TGTGCCAGCAGGTCACAGGGACCACCATGGGAGACCCAGTACTTC

D gene: NA
V gene: TRBV12-5
clone size: NA
J gene: TRBJ2-7
CDR3 protein: CASGFPHRGLYEQYF
CDR3 DNA: TGTGCTAGTGGTTTTCCGCACAGAGGGCTCTACGAGCAGTACTTC

D gene: NA
V gene: TRBV4-1
clone size: NA
J gene: TRBJ2-5
CDR3 protein: CASSLIRTHQETQYF
CDR3 DNA: TGCGCCAGCAGCCTTATCCGGACACATCAAGAGACCCAGTACTTC

D gene: NA
V gene: TRBV4-1
clone size: NA
J gene: TRBJ2-5
CDR3 protein: CASSQAREQETQYF
CDR3 DNA: TGCGCCAGCAGCCAAGCACGGGAGCAAGAGACCCAGTACTTC

D gene: NA
V gene: TRBV5-5
clone size: NA
J gene: TRBJ2-3
CDR3 protein: CASSSEDTQYF
CDR3 DNA: TGTGCCAGCAGCTCTGAGGATACGCAGTATTTT

D gene: TRBD2
V gene: TRBV28
clone size: NA
J gene: TRBJ2-1
CDR3 protein: CASRPTSGRDNEQFF
CDR3 DNA: TGTGCCAGCAGACCAACTAGCGGGAGGGACAATGAGCAGTTCTTC

D gene: NA
V gene: TRBV29-1
clone size: NA
J gene: TRBJ2-1
CDR3 protein: CSAVTRNSYNEQFF
CDR3 DNA: TGCAGCGCTGTGACTAGGAACTCCTACAATGAGCAGTTCTTC

D gene: NA
V gene: TRBV19
clone size: NA
J gene: TRBJ2-2
CDR3 protein: CAGRTDNTGELFF
CDR3 DNA: TGTGCCGGGAGGACGGACAACACCGGGGAGCTGTTTTTT

D gene: TRBD1
V gene: TRBV7-9
clone size: NA
J gene: TRBJ2-1
CDR3 protein: CASSAPGTADNEQFF
CDR3 DNA: TGTGCCAGCAGCGCCCCGGGGACAGCCGACAATGAGCAGTTCTTC

D gene: TRBD1
V gene: TRBV7-9
clone size: few
J gene: TRBJ1-1
CDR3 protein: CASSFGQGKNTEAFF
CDR3 DNA: TGTGCCAGCAGCTTCGGACAGGGGAAGAACACTGAAGCTTTCTTT

D gene: NA
V gene: TRBV27
clone size: NA
J gene: TRBJ1-2
CDR3 protein: CASSLTVTTNYGYTF
CDR3 DNA: TGTGCCAGCAGCCTGACAGTTACTACTAACTATGGCTACACCTTC

D gene: NA
V gene: TRBV6-5
clone size: once
J gene: TRBJ2-7
CDR3 protein: CASRNLQGSYEQYF
CDR3 DNA: TGTGCCAGCAGGAATCTACAGGGCTCCTACGAGCAGTACTTC

D gene: TRBD1
V gene: TRBV11-3
clone size: NA
J gene: TRBJ1-2
CDR3 protein: CASSPPTGTGRGYTF
CDR3 DNA: TGTGCCAGCAGCCCCCCGACCGGGACAGGGAGAGGCTACACCTTC

D gene: NA
V gene: TRBV7-3
clone size: NA
J gene: TRBJ2-5
CDR3 protein: CASSLRGGRFQETQYF
CDR3 DNA: TGTGCCAGCAGCCTTCGTGGCGGGCGTTTCCAAGAGACCCAGTACTTC

D gene: TRBD2
V gene: TRBV11-2
clone size: NA
J gene: TRBJ2-1
CDR3 protein: CASSPNHILGGPPVNEQFF
CDR3 DNA: TGTGCCAGCAGCCCTAACCACATACTGGGAGGGCCACCGGTTAATGAGCAGTTCTTC

D gene: NA
V gene: TRBV14
clone size: NA
J gene: TRBJ2-1
CDR3 protein: CASSQEGHGFYNEQFF
CDR3 DNA: TGTGCCAGCAGCCAAGAGGGACACGGGTTCTACAATGAGCAGTTCTTC

D gene: NA
V gene: TRBV11-2
clone size: NA
J gene: TRBJ2-7
CDR3 protein: CASSSPLGGAYEQYF
CDR3 DNA: TGTGCCAGCAGTTCTCCCTTGGGGGGAGCCTACGAGCAGTACTTC

D gene: NA
V gene: TRBV2
clone size: NA
J gene: TRBJ2-5
CDR3 protein: CASSGGREETQYF
CDR3 DNA: TGTGCCAGCAGTGGAGGCAGGGAAGAGACCCAGTACTTC

D gene: NA
V gene: TRBV10-3
clone size: NA
J gene: TRBJ2-2
CDR3 protein: CAISESKGGQHTGELFF
CDR3 DNA: TGTGCCATCAGTGAGTCGAAGGGGGGGCAGCACACCGGGGAGCTGTTTTTT

D gene: TRBD1
V gene: TRBV18
clone size: NA
J gene: TRBJ2-2
CDR3 protein: CASSSRTGETSPGELFF
CDR3 DNA: TGTGCCAGCTCATCTCGGACAGGGGAGACTAGCCCCGGGGAGCTGTTTTTT

D gene: NA
V gene: TRBV6-1
clone size: NA
J gene: TRBJ1-2
CDR3 protein: CASSEETVYGYTF
CDR3 DNA: TGTGCCAGCAGTGAGGAGACGGTCTATGGCTACACCTTC

D gene: TRBD1
V gene: TRBV6-1
clone size: once
J gene: TRBJ2-7
CDR3 protein: CASRPTGDLGEQYF
CDR3 DNA: TGTGCCAGCAGACCGACAGGGGACCTTGGGGAGCAGTACTTC

D gene: NA
V gene: TRBV7-9
clone size: NA
J gene: TRBJ2-7
CDR3 protein: CASSSATGEAYEQYF
CDR3 DNA: TGTGCCAGCAGCTCGGCGACGGGGGAGGCCTACGAGCAGTACTTC

D gene: TRBD1
V gene: TRBV28
clone size: NA
J gene: TRBJ2-7
CDR3 protein: CASSLERTGFPYEQYF
CDR3 DNA: TGTGCCAGCAGTTTGGAACGGACAGGGTTCCCCTACGAGCAGTACTTC

D gene: NA
V gene: TRBV14
clone size: NA
J gene: TRBJ1-2
CDR3 protein: CASSPDGGGYTF
CDR3 DNA: TGTGCCAGCAGCCCGGACGGAGGTGGCTACACCTTC

D gene: NA
V gene: TRBV7-6
clone size: NA
J gene: TRBJ2-1
CDR3 protein: CASSLALANNEQFF
CDR3 DNA: TGTGCCAGCAGCTTAGCGCTAGCGAACAATGAGCAGTTCTTC

D gene: NA
V gene: TRBV28
clone size: NA
J gene: TRBJ1-5
CDR3 protein: CASSLRGRSPQHF
CDR3 DNA: TGTGCCAGCAGTTTGCGGGGTCGCTCTCCCCAGCATTTT

D gene: TRBD1
V gene: TRBV11-2
clone size: NA
J gene: TRBJ2-3
CDR3 protein: CASSSMSGQGAPTDTQYF
CDR3 DNA: TGTGCCAGCAGTTCAATGAGTGGACAGGGGGCACCCACAGATACGCAGTATTTT

D gene: TRBD1
V gene: TRBV7-2
clone size: NA
J gene: TRBJ2-1
CDR3 protein: CASTDGQGVWNEQFF
CDR3 DNA: TGTGCCAGCACCGACGGACAGGGGGTATGGAATGAGCAGTTCTTC